The subject of this entry is one TCR beta chain. The antigen it recognizes is unknown. No much larger clone is present one base from it, and per-base qualities are unavailable. Receptor libraries were prepared by the immunoSEQ multiplex PCR assay. Entries here come from immuneACCESS through TCRdb and include only in-frame sequences with V and J called. Some clones fail to appear in such tables; in the studies checked, an unresolved V gene covers under half of the shortfall, and the cause of the remainder is unknown. The sample records around 50,000 clones, around 93% of which are singletons. Jointly, the top ten make up 3% to 4.5% of the sample. These data come from a study of T cell changes during pregnancy in multiple sclerosis (dated by TCRdb to the late 2010s). In terms of the full investigation: Changes in the T cell repertoire over the course of pregnancy were examined in this study in women with multiple sclerosis.

Sample: CD8+ T cells from peripheral blood mononuclear cells, taken in the second trimester of pregnancy. This TCR was recovered from a female donor with multiple sclerosis, enrolled in a pregnancy study.

The DNA sequence reads TGTGCCAGCAGCTTAGAGGAGTTCAGTAGCGAGCAGTACTTC. Protein translation: CASSLEEFSSEQYF. The V and J genes are TRBV7-6 and TRBJ2-7; the D gene is unclear. The CDR3 contains 14 residues, cysteine and phenylalanine counted. The CDR3 DNA has 42 bases and is translated from base 1. V was cut back by 1 base and J by 6 bases, leaving a gap of 13 bases between them. Based on the germline V gene, the CDR1 and CDR2 sequences are SGHVS and FNYEAQ.